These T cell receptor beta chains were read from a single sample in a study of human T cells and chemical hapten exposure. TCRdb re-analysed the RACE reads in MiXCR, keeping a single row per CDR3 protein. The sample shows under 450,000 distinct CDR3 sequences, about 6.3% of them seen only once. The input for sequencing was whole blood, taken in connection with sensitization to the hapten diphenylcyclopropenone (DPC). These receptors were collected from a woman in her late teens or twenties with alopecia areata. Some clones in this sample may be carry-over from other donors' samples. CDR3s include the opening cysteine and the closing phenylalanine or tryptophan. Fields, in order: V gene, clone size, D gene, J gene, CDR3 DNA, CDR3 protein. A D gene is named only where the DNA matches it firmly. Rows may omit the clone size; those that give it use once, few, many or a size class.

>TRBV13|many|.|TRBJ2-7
TGTGCCAGCAGCACGAGGGGTCGGGGCGACGAGCAGTACTTC
CASSTRGRGDEQYF
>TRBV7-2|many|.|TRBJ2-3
TGTGCCAGCAGCTCAACCTCACTATACGGGGGCGAGGCAGATACGCAGTATTTT
CASSSTSLYGGEADTQYF
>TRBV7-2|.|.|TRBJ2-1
TGTGCCACCAAGCCTCCGGGGAGCTCCTACAATGAGCAGTTCTTC
CATKPPGSSYNEQFF
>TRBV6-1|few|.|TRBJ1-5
TGTGCCAGCAGTGAAGTTGGGACCCAAGCTCAGCCCCAGCATTTT
CASSEVGTQAQPQHF
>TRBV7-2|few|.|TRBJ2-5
TGTGCCAGCAGCCCACGGACAGTAAAAGAGACCCAGTACTTC
CASSPRTVKETQYF
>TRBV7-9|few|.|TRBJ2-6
TGTGCCAGCAGCTTCTGGGACTCCAACTCTGGGGCCAACGTCCTGACTTTC
CASSFWDSNSGANVLTF
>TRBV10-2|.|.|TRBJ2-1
TGCGCCACCTCCGATGATGAGCAGTTCTTC
CATSDDEQFF
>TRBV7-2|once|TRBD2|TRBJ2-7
TGTGCCAGCAGCGTAATGGGACTAGCCTACGAGCAGTACTTC
CASSVMGLAYEQYF
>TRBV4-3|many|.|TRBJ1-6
TGCGCCAGCAGCCAAGAGGGACTCTTTAATTCACCCCTCCACTTT
CASSQEGLFNSPLHF
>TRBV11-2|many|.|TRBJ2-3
TGTGCCAGCAGACTGGATACGCAGTATTTT
CASRLDTQYF
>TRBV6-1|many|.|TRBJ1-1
TGTGCCAGCAGTCTCCGAAAACACATGAACACTGAAGCTTTCTTT
CASSLRKHMNTEAFF
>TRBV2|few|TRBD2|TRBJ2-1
TGTGCCAGCAGCAATATCATAAGACCGGGACTAGCGAGTTCTCCGGGGGAGTTCTTC
CASSNIIRPGLASSPGEFF
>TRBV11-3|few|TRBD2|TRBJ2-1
TGTGCCAGCAGCTTACCGGGGGGTTACAATGAGCAGTTCTTC
CASSLPGGYNEQFF
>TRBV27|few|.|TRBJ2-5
TGTGCCAGCAGTTTATCGTACCTAACCCAAGAGACCCAGTACTTC
CASSLSYLTQETQYF
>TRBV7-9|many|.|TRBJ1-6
TGTGCCAGCAGCTTAAATGCCGGGTCACCCCTCCACTTT
CASSLNAGSPLHF
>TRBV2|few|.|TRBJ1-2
TGTGCCAGCAGTGAAAAGCACTATAACTATGGCTACACCTTC
CASSEKHYNYGYTF
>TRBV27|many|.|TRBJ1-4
TGTGCCAGCAGTGGGACTCAAGGGGGTGGTGAAAAACTGTTTTTT
CASSGTQGGGEKLFF
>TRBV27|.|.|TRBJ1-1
TGTGCCAGCAGTCCGGACCTCACCCGCAATACAGGGTTGAACACTGAAGCTTTCTTT
CASSPDLTRNTGLNTEAFF
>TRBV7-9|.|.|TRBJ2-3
TGTGCCAGCAGCTTAACAGGGATGCGCACAGATACGCAGTATTTT
CASSLTGMRTDTQYF
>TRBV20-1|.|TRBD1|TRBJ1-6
TGCAGTGCTCAGACAGGGCACAATTCACCCCTCCACTTT
CSAQTGHNSPLHF
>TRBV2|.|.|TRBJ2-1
TGTGCCAGCAGTTATCTAGCGTCCTCCTACAATGAGCAGTTCTTC
CASSYLASSYNEQFF
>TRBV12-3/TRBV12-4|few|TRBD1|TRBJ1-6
TGTGCCAGCAGCGGACAGGGGTCAAAAAATTCACCCCTCCACTTT
CASSGQGSKNSPLHF
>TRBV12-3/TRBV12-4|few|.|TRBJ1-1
TGTGCCAGCAGTTTTTCAAATCTCAACACTGAAGCTTTCTTT
CASSFSNLNTEAFF
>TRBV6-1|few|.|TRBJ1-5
TGTGCCAGCAGTGAAAAGCCGGTGCACCAGCATTTT
CASSEKPVHQHF
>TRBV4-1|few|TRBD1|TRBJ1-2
TGCGCCAGCAGCCAGCCCTCTACAGGGGGCGAGGATGGCTACACCTTC
CASSQPSTGGEDGYTF
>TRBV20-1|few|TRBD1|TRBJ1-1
TGCAGTGCTAGAGCGGACAGGGGACCGAGGGACACTGAAGCTTTCTTT
CSARADRGPRDTEAFF
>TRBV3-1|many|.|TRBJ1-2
TGTGCCAGCAGCCAGGGTCTCGGCGGCTACACCTTC
CASSQGLGGYTF
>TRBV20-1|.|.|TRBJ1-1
TGCAGTGCTGGGGGCCTTGGTGGGAGCACTGAAGCTTTCTTT
CSAGGLGGSTEAFF
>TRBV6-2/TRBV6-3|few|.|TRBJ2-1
TGTGCCAGCAGTTTCGCTACGACTGGTTACAATGAGCAGTTCTTC
CASSFATTGYNEQFF
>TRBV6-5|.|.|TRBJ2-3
TGTGCCAGCAGTTCGGGTGAAACCAGCACAGATACGCAGTATTTT
CASSSGETSTDTQYF
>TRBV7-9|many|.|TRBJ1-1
TGTGCCAGCAGCTACAACAATATGAACACTGAAGCTTTCTTT
CASSYNNMNTEAFF
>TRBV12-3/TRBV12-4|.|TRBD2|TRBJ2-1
TGTGCCAGCAGTTCGGGACTAGCGGGGGATTACAATGAGCAGTTCTTC
CASSSGLAGDYNEQFF
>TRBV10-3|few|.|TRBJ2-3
TGTGCCGCTGGGATGAGGACTCTAACAGATACGCAGTATTTT
CAAGMRTLTDTQYF
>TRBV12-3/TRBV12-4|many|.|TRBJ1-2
TGTGCCAGCAGTTTATCTGCAGGGACCTATGGCTACACCTTC
CASSLSAGTYGYTF
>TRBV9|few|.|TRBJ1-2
TGTGCCAGCAGCCTCCGGGTAGGGGCTCTTAACTATGGCTACACCTTC
CASSLRVGALNYGYTF
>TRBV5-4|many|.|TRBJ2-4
TGTGCCAGCAGCTTGAGATTAAGGACTGGCCCCGACAAAAACATTCAGTACTTC
CASSLRLRTGPDKNIQYF
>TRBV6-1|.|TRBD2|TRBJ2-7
TGTGCCAGCACCAGGACTAGCCAGGACTACGAGCAGTACTTC
CASTRTSQDYEQYF
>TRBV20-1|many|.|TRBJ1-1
TGCAGTGCTAGAGTGGGATACACTGAAGCTTTCTTT
CSARVGYTEAFF
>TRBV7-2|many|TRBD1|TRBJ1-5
TGTGCCAGCAGATTAGACAGGGGTAGCAATCAGCCCCAGCATTTT
CASRLDRGSNQPQHF
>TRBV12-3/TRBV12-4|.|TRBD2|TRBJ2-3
TGTGCCAGCAGTCCGCTAGCGGGGGGGCCTTTTCTCACAGATACGCAGTATTTT
CASSPLAGGPFLTDTQYF
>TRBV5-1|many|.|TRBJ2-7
TGCGCCAGCAGCGCCCGGGACGGTTCCTACGAGCAGTACTTC
CASSARDGSYEQYF
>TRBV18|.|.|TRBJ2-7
TGTGCCAGCTCACCACGGAGGAGCGAGCAGTACTTC
CASSPRRSEQYF
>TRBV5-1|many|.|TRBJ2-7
TGCGCCAGCAGCTTGGGACCACTATATGAGCAGTACTTC
CASSLGPLYEQYF
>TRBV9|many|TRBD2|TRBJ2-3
TGTGCCAGCAGCGCTAGCGGGAGCACAGATACGCAGTATTTT
CASSASGSTDTQYF
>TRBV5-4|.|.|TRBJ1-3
TGTGCCAGCAGCTCCGTACAGGGCCCCAACTCTGGAAACACCATATATTTT
CASSSVQGPNSGNTIYF
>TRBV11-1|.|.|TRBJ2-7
TGTGCCAGCAGCTTATTTAAGGGATTTGGACTCTACGAGCAGTACTTC
CASSLFKGFGLYEQYF
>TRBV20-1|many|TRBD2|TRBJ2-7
TGCAGTGCTGCCCGAGTACGGGGGGTGAACTCCTACGAGCAGTACTTC
CSAARVRGVNSYEQYF
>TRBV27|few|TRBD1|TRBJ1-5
TGTGCCAGCAGTTTATGGGGGGGACAGAATAGCAATCAGCCCCAGCATTTT
CASSLWGGQNSNQPQHF